This TCR beta chain was sequenced for a study of T-cell reconstitution after alpha-beta-depleted transplantation in children. This clonotype appeared many times. Antigen unknown. Notes on the study in general: Several hundred expanded graft clones reportedly gave rise to the alpha-beta T cells present about two months after transplant. At one year after transplant, newly produced T cells mostly accounted for T-cell counts and diversity. The study traced high day-60 TCRbeta diversity in some patients to surviving recipient T cells and thymic progenitors.

The CDR3 is made up of 14 amino acids. V lost 0 bases to trimming and J lost 7 bases, with 13 bases between them. The V gene's germline CDR1 is LGHNA and CDR2 YSLEER. Unique molecular identifiers were built into the TCRbeta library. TCRdb ran MiXCR on the PCR reads and lists one entry per CDR3 protein. The sample records some 120,000 distinct CDR3 sequences, about 9.5% being singletons. The J gene is TRBJ2-7, the V gene TRBV4-3, with D perhaps TRBD2 (5 bases). The material was PBMCs, mostly from graft donor cells, obtained 180 days after TCRalphabeta/CD19-depleted stem cell transplant. The receptor comes from a girl under three years old who had a stem cell transplant for combined immunodeficiency, so the T cells may come from the graft donor. CDR3 amino acids: CASSQDAGGWEQYF. The CDR3 DNA reads TGCGCCAGCAGCCAAGATGCCGGCGGGTGGGAGCAGTACTTC.